The clone carrying this TCR beta chain was detected only a few times. What it recognizes is unknown. The data belong to a study of T cell repertoires in cytomegalovirus infection. Background on the study: It can be stated that public TCR beta signatures indicated CMV infection as well as a matching HLA type.

TCRdb analysed the reads with MiXCR anew, one entry per CDR3 protein. The sample lists a few hundred thousand distinct CDR3 sequences, almost 40% occurring once. Deletions cut 5 bases from V and 5 bases from J, with 9 bases between. The CDR3 runs to 12 residues. The chain combines TRBV12-3 or TRBV12-4 with TRBJ1-2; D gene uncertain. This clonotype was obtained from a human donor in good health (CMV status not recorded). Some clones in this sample may be carry-over from other donors' samples. The material was cultured PBMCs, obtained from culture after CMV antigen stimulation. The CDR3 loop reads CASSQVAYGYTF. The CDR3 region has the DNA TGTGCCAGCAGTCAGGTGGCGTATGGCTACACCTTC.